A single T cell receptor beta chain is shown here with its context. The CDR3 consists of 15 residues. V lost 4 bases and J 1 base, leaving 14 bases between the germline ends. Germline V lookup: CDR1 MGHRA, CDR2 YSYEKL. This sample is drawn from a study of T cell changes during pregnancy in multiple sclerosis. TCRdb's copy holds only in-frame clones and misses some; the assay was immunoSEQ multiplex PCR. The table has around 110,000 clones, around 90% seen once; the top ten hold just under 0.8%. The clonotype originates from a female donor in good health, enrolled as a control in a pregnancy study. The sample consisted of peripheral blood, taken in the third trimester of pregnancy. This sequence joins TRBV4-1 and TRBJ2-7, with D maybe TRBD1 (6 bases). CDR3 sequence: CASSPGRQASYEQYF. The CDR3 DNA reads as TGCGCCAGCAGCCCGGGCCGACAGGCGTCCTACGAGCAGTACTTC.